This T cell receptor beta chain derives from a study of T cells in Graves' hyperthyroidism and ophthalmopathy (dated by TCRdb to the late 2010s). As for the study more broadly: Peripheral blood samples were taken at the time of initial diagnosis, prior to any treatment. Whether ophthalmopathy could be predicted prospectively was tested in an independent validation cohort made up of 18 to 20 hyperthyroidism patients plus 17 patients who later progressed to ophthalmopathy. The paper describes TCR Vbeta CDR3 sequencing of around 130 peripheral blood samples, made up of 43 ophthalmopathy patients, roughly 75 hyperthyroidism patients and around 17 progressor patients. The 75 to 100 discovery patients were randomly divided into training and test sets at a 7:3 ratio. Thyroid tissue and blood T-cell repertoires from more than five Graves' hyperthyroidism patients were also compared in the study. Once sampling was done, hyperthyroidism patients were given methimazole at a starting dose of 30 mg daily, whereas ophthalmopathy patients were given high-dose intravenous methylprednisolone. To identify TCR V-J signatures that set the groups apart, the researchers used a discovery cohort of about a hundred patients, made up of 40 to 45 with Graves' ophthalmopathy and some 55 with stable Graves' hyperthyroidism.

TCR beta CDR3 regions were amplified from RNA transcripts. For the first round of RT-PCR on the TCR CDR3, the HTBI primer set was used together with the Qiagen OneStep RT-PCR kit. Libraries were constructed in a second round of multiplex PCR, after which size selection and purification were performed. Libraries were sequenced paired-end with 100 bp reads on an Illumina HiSeq2000. In the source study's methods: SOAPnuke was used to process the raw data, throwing out any read that contained adapters or uncalled bases, had a mean Phred below 15, or lacked an exact constant-primer or identifier match. High-quality paired reads were merged using COPE v1.2.5, and each unique nucleotide sequence was defined as a clonotype. MiTCR v1.1 was used to align clonotypes to the IMGT TRBV, TRBD and TRBJ reference segments. Analysis was restricted to V-J combinations with a frequency above 0.0001, which covered roughly 99% of repertoires. A TCS score was defined as the ratio of F50 (clonal expansion) to E x V (chaos), with BLOSUM62-based TCRdist applied between CDR3 peptides within each V-J. Welch's t-statistics and random forest reduced roughly 500 V-J features to 13, which were used in a naive Bayes classifier (R e1071). TCRdb reprocessing: public reads trimmed at Q25 with fastp, clones called with MiXCR, in-frame beta chains kept. Here each entry gathers all rows of one CDR3 protein and keeps the most common genes and DNA. Here the V and J calls rest on TCRdb's processing, not on the authors' analysis. This sample comprises 350,000 or so distinct CDR3 sequences, 15% to 20% of them detected only once. The ten largest account for roughly a sixth of the sample.

This clonotype was counted at least ten times. Its antigen is still unknown. One base away there is no much larger clone; base qualities are not given. Study-level results and caveats: No statistical method was used to fix the sample size in advance, and group allocation was not hidden from the investigators. In validation, progression to ophthalmopathy was predicted by the model with 70.59% sensitivity and nearly 75% specificity, a median of roughly 6.4 months before onset. Blood samples also contained most of the expanded thyroid clonotypes (frequency above 0.001), which suggests that blood repertoires may reflect thyroid immune responses. A model built on a 13 V-J signature distinguished ophthalmopathy from stable hyperthyroidism, reaching about 89% sensitivity and about 81% specificity in cross-validation and 80%/75% in testing.

Ophthalmopathy patients had moderately to severely active disease, with a Clinical Activity Score of 3 or more, a NOSPECS grade of 4 or more, and a disease duration of less than 3 months. Exclusion was applied to patients with uncontrolled infections, other autoimmune diseases, pregnancy or lactation. Diagnoses were established on the basis of clinical symptoms, serum thyroxine and TRAb, thyroid ultrasound, and orbital computed tomography. PBMCs were isolated from more than 8 ml of fresh peripheral blood by Ficoll-Paque density gradient centrifugation. Total RNA was extracted with Trizol reagent, and quality was checked on an Agilent 2100 Bioanalyzer. Sequencing input: blood. The clonotype originates from a woman between 40 and 50 years old with Graves' ophthalmopathy.

The nucleotide sequence is TGTGCCAGCAGTTCCGAAAACTACGAGCAGTACTTC. Translation gives CASSSENYEQYF. The rearranged segments are TRBV27 and TRBJ2-7, with the D gene not confidently named. As encoded in the germline V gene (reference sequence), CDR1 is MNHEY while CDR2 is SMNVEV. The CDR3 sequence holds 12 residues, the cysteine and phenylalanine included. Only CDR3 DNA is held: 36 bases, read in frame from base 1. A distance of 7 bases separates the germline ends of V and J, which lose 4 bases and 3 bases respectively.